This record covers a single TCR beta chain. The CDR3 runs 16 residues. Germline V gene data show CDR1 as MNHEY and CDR2 as SMNVEV (reference sequence). Trimming removed 5 bases from V and 9 bases from J; junction bases left unmatched: 15. Combining a sample-barcoded 5' primer with a J-beta primer mix, a second PCR ran for roughly 7 to 11 cycles. TCRdb passed the 5' RACE reads through MiXCR, listing each CDR3 protein once. Counted here are fewer than 1,200,000 distinct CDR3 sequences, less than 25% occurring once; the ten biggest clones make up approximately 0.71%. The sample comes from a study of blood T cells in healthy people across ages. This sample also appeared in a second study, on T cells of mothers and their children.

Sequencing was done on a sample of blood. The TCR comes from a girl aged 2-9 years in good health. The chain uses TRBV27 and TRBJ2-5, with 10 bases that match TRBD2. DNA for the CDR3: TGTGCCAGCAGTCCCCTAGCGGGAGTTTCGTGGGAGGCCCAGTACTTC. This encodes CASSPLAGVSWEAQYF.